This T cell receptor beta chain was sequenced in a study of blood T cell repertoires in COVID-19. Study context: In each case, the material was cDNA or gDNA derived from T cells, B-cell-depleted T cells, or PBMCs.

The germline V gene has CDR1 WNHNN and CDR2 SYGVQD (reference sequence). This CDR3 has 16 amino acids. Trimming at V came to 4 bases and at J to 1 base, leaving 2 bases not matched to a gene. The table came from immunoSEQ multiplex PCR; TCRdb's copy has only in-frame clones and leaves some out. The sample carries about 58,000 clones, roughly 71% recorded once. The source is a human donor in a cohort sampled during active COVID-19. Sequences were obtained from peripheral blood. V is TRBV10-1 and J is TRBJ2-3; TRBD2 matches at 13 bases. CDR3 in amino acids: CASSGTSGGRTDTQYF. CDR3 nucleotide sequence: TGCGCCAGCAGTGGGACTAGCGGGGGACGCACAGATACGCAGTATTTT.